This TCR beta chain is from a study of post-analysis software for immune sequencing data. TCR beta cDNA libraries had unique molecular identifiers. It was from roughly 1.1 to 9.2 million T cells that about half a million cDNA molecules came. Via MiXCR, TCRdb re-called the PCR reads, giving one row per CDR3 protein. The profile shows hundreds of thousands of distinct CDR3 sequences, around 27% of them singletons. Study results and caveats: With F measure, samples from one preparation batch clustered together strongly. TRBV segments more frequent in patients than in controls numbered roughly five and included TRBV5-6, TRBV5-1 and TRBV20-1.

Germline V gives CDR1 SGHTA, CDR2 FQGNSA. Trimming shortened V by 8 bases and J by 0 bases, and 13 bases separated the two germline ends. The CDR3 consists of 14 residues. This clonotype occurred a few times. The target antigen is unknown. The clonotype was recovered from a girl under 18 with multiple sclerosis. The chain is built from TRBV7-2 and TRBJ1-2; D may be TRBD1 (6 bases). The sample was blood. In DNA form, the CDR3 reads TGTGCCAGCGCCCGGACAGTAGCTAACTATGGCTACACCTTC. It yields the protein CASARTVANYGYTF.